Detailed here is one T cell receptor beta chain. Its antigen is still unknown. The data originate from a study of T cells and Merkel cell carcinoma outcomes. Study outcomes and limitations: In Merkel cell carcinoma, repertoire and T-cell density reportedly predicted outcomes.

V lost 5 bases and J lost 4, with 18 bases in between. The germline V gene encodes CDR1 SGHTA and CDR2 FQGNSA. There are 15 residues in the CDR3. TCRdb's table, derived via immunoSEQ multiplex PCR, lists solely in-frame clones and lacks some. The table has 2,000 or so clones, about 93% seen once. The specimen sequenced was tumor tissue from Merkel cell carcinoma. The receptor's source is a human donor with Merkel cell carcinoma. The genes are TRBV7-2 and TRBJ2-7; possibly TRBD2 for D (7 bases). The CDR3 loop reads CASSEGGGGRYEQYF. The CDR3 DNA reads TGTGCCAGCAGCGAGGGAGGCGGGGGCCGGTACGAGCAGTACTTC.